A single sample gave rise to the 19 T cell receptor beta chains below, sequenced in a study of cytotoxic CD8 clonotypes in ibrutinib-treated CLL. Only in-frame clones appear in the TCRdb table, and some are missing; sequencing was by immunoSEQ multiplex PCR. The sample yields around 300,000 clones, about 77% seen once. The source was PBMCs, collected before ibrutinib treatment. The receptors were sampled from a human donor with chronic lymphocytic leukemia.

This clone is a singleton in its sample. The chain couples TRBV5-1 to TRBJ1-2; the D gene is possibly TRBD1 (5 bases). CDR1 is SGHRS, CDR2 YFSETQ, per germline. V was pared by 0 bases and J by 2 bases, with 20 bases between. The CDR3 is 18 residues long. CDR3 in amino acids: CASSLEGQGRLSNYGYTF. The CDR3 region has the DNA TGCGCCAGCAGCTTGGAAGGCCAGGGACGCCTTTCGAACTATGGCTACACCTTC.

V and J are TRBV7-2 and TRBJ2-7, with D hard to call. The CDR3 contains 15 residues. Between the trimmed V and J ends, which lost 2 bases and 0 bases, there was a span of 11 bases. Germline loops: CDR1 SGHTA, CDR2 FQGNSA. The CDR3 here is CASSLSKKSSYEQYF. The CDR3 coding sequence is TGTGCCAGCAGCTTATCCAAGAAAAGCTCCTACGAGCAGTACTTC. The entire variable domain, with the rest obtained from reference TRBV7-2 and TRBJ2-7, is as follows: GAGVSQSPSNKVTEKGKDVELRCDPISGHTALYWYRQSLGQGLEFLIYFQGNSAPDKSGLPSDRFSAERTGGSVSTLTIQRTQQEDSAVYLCASSLSKKSSYEQYFGPGTRLTVT.

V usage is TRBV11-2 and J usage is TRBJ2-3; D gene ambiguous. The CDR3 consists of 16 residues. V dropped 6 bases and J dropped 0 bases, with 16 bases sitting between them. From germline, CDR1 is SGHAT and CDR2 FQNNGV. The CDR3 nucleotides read TGTGCCAGCAGTCCCCTCTGGGGATCTAGCACAGATACGCAGTATTTT. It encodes CASSPLWGSSTDTQYF.

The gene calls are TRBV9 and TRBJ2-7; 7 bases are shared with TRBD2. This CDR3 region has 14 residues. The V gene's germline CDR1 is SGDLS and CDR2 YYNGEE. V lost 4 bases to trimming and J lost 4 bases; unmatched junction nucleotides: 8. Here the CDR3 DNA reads TGTGCCAGCAGCCCCCCGACTAGCATGTACGAGCAGTACTTC. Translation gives CASSPPTSMYEQYF.

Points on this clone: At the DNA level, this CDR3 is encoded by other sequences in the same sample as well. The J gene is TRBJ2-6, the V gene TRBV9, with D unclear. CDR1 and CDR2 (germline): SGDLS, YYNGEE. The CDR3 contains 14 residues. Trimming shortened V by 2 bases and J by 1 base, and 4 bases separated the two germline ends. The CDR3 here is CASSVSSGANVLTF. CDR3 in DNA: TGTGCCAGCAGCGTGAGTTCTGGGGCCAACGTCCTGACTTTC.

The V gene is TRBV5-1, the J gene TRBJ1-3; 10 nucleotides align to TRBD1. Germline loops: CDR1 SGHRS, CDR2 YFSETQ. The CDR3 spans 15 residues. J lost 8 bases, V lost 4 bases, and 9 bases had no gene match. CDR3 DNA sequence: TGCGCCAGCAGCCGGAGGGCAGGGACAGGGGACACCATATATTTT. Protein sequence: CASSRRAGTGDTIYF.

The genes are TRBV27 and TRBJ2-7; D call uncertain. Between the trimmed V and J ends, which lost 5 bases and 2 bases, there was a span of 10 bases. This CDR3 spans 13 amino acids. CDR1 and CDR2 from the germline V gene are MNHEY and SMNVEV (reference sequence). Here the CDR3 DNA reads TGTGCCAGCAGTCTCCAGGCAACCTACGAGCAGTACTTC. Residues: CASSLQATYEQYF.

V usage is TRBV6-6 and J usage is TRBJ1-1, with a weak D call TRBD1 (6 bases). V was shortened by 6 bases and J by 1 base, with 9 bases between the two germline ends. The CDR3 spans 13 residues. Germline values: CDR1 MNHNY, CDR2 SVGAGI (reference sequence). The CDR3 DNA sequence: TGTGCCAGCAGCCAGGGGAGGAACACTGAAGCTTTCTTT. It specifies CASSQGRNTEAFF.

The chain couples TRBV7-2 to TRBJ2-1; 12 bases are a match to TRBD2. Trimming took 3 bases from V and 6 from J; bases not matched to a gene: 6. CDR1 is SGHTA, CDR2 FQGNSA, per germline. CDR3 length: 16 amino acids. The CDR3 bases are TGTGCCAGCAGCTTCATTCTAGCGGGAGGGCCCAATGAGCAGTTCTTC. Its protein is CASSFILAGGPNEQFF.

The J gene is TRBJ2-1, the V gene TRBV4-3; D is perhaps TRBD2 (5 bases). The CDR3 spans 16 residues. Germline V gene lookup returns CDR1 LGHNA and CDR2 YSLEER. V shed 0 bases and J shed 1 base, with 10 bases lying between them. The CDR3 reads CASSQDFQRSYNEQFF. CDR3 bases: TGCGCCAGCAGCCAAGATTTCCAGCGGTCCTACAATGAGCAGTTCTTC.

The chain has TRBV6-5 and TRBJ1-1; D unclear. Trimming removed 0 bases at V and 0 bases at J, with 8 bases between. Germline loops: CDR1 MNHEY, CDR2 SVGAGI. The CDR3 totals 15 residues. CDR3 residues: CASSYSLGMNTEAFF. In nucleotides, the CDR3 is TGTGCCAGCAGTTACTCGTTGGGGATGAACACTGAAGCTTTCTTT.

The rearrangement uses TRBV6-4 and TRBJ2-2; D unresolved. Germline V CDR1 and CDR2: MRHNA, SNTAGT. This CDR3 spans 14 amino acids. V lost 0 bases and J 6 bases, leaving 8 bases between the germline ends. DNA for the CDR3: TGTGCCAGCAGTGACTCTTTCAACTCCGGGGAGCTGTTTTTT. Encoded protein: CASSDSFNSGELFF.

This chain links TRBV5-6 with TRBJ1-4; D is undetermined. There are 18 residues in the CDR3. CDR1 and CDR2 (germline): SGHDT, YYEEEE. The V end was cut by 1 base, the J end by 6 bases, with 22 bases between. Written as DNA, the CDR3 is TGTGCCAGCAGCTTGTCAGGTCCTGGGGTCGATGATTATGAAAAACTGTTTTTT. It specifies CASSLSGPGVDDYEKLFF.

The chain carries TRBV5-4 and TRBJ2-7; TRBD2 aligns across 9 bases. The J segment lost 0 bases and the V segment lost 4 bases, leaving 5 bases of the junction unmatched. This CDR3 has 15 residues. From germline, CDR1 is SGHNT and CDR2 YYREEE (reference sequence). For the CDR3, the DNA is TGTGCCAGCAGCCTGATGACTAGCGGCTCCTACGAGCAGTACTTC. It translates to CASSLMTSGSYEQYF.

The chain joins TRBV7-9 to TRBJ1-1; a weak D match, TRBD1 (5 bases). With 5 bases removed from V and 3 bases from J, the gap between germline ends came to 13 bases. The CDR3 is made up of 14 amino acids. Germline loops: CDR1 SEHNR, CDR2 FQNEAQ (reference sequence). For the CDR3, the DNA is TGTGCCAGCAGCCGAAACAGGTCTTACACTGAAGCTTTCTTT. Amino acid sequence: CASSRNRSYTEAFF.

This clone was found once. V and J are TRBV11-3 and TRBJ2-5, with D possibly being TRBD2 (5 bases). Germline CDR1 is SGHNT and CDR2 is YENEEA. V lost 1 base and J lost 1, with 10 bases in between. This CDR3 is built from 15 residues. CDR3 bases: TGTGCCAGCAGCTTAGCGGGAAGACCCCAAGAGACCCAGTACTTC. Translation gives CASSLAGRPQETQYF. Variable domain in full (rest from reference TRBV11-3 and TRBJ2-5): EAGVVQSPRYKIIEKKQPVAFWCNPISGHNTLYWYLQNLGQGPELLIRYENEEAVDDSQLPKDRFSAERLKGVDSTLKIQPAELGDSAVYLCASSLAGRPQETQYFGPGTRLLVL.

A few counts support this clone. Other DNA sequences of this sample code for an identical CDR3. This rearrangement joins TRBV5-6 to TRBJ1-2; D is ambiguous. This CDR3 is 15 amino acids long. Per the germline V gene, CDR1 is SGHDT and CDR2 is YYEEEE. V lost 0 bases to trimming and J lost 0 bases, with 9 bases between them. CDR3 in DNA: TGTGCCAGCAGCTTGGGTCCAACAGCTAACTATGGCTACACCTTC. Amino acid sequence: CASSLGPTANYGYTF.

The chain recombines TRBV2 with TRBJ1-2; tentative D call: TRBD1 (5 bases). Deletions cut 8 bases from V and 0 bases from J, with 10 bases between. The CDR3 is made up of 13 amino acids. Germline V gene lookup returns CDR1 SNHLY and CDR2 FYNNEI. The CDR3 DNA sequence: TGTGCCAGCTCTAGGGGCGCTAACTATGGCTACACCTTC. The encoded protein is CASSRGANYGYTF.

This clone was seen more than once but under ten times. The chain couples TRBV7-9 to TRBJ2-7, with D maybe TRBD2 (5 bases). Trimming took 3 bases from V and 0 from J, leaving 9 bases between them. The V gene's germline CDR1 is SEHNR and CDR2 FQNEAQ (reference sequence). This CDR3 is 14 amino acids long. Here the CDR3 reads CASSFPGSSYEQYF. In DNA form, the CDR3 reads TGTGCCAGCAGCTTCCCGGGGAGCTCCTACGAGCAGTACTTC.